A selection of T cell receptor beta chains follows, all from one sample in a study of cytomegalovirus exposure and HLA in healthy donors. The assay was immunoSEQ multiplex PCR, and TCRdb's table has in-frame clones only and misses some. Among around 210,000 clones, about 77% were seen once, and the ten largest hold 0.47%. Sequencing was performed on PBMCs. These TCRs come from a boy aged 10-17 years in good health and CMV-seronegative. The CDR3 runs from the conserved cysteine through the conserved F or W. Each record gives: clone size, D gene, V gene, J gene, CDR3 DNA, CDR3 protein. The D gene is left open where the match is weak. Clone size is stated in some rows and not others, as once, few, many or a class when expanded.

size: -
D: -
V: TRBV18
J: TRBJ1-2
DNA: TGTGCCAGCTCACCAACAGAAGCTAACTATGGCTACACCTTC
CDR3: CASSPTEANYGYTF

size: -
D: -
V: TRBV9
J: TRBJ1-4
DNA: TGTGCCAGCAGCGTAGGCCCGAGGGAAAAACTGTTTTTT
CDR3: CASSVGPREKLFF

size: -
D: TRBD1
V: TRBV6-6
J: TRBJ2-7
DNA: TGTGCCAGCAGTGCCAACCCTACAGGGGGTGAGCAGTACTTC
CDR3: CASSANPTGGEQYF

size: once
D: -
V: TRBV6-1
J: TRBJ1-5
DNA: TGTGCCAGCAGCTATCTTTCGGGCAATCAGCCCCAGCATTTT
CDR3: CASSYLSGNQPQHF

size: -
D: -
V: TRBV5-6
J: TRBJ2-5
DNA: TGTGCCAGCTCACCCCCCCATGGGGGCCGGGAGACCCAGTACTTC
CDR3: CASSPPHGGRETQYF

size: -
D: -
V: TRBV4-1
J: TRBJ1-2
DNA: TGCGCCAGCAGCCAAGATGGGTGGAGTGAGTACACCTTC
CDR3: CASSQDGWSEYTF

size: -
D: -
V: TRBV15
J: TRBJ2-3
DNA: TGTGCCACCAGCAGAGGAGGAAAGACAGATACGCAGTATTTT
CDR3: CATSRGGKTDTQYF

size: once
D: TRBD1
V: TRBV7-7
J: TRBJ1-1
DNA: TGTGCCAGCAGGCAACGGGACAGGGGGAACACTGAAGCTTTCTTT
CDR3: CASRQRDRGNTEAFF

size: -
D: TRBD2
V: TRBV6-1
J: TRBJ2-2
DNA: TGTGCCAGCAGCCCTAGCGGGAGGGCGGCCGGGGAGCTGTTTTTT
CDR3: CASSPSGRAAGELFF

size: -
D: TRBD1
V: TRBV5-6
J: TRBJ1-1
DNA: TGTGCCAGCAGTGCGGATGCAGGGGGCCCCACTGAAGCTTTCTTT
CDR3: CASSADAGGPTEAFF

size: -
D: -
V: TRBV11-2
J: TRBJ1-4
DNA: TGTGCCAGCAGCTTAAGCCCTAATGAAAAACTGTTTTTT
CDR3: CASSLSPNEKLFF

size: -
D: -
V: TRBV7-8
J: TRBJ1-2
DNA: TGTGCCAGCAGCTCACTCTCTAGACAGATCGAAGCCAAGGGCACCTTC
CDR3: CASSSLSRQIEAKGTF

size: few
D: TRBD1
V: TRBV29-1
J: TRBJ1-1
DNA: TGCAGCACCCGGCAGGGGGGCACTGAAGCTTTCTTT
CDR3: CSTRQGGTEAFF

size: -
D: -
V: TRBV6-1
J: TRBJ1-5
DNA: TGTGCCAGCAGTGAAGGGGAGGGTAGTGGCAATCAGCCCCAGCATTTT
CDR3: CASSEGEGSGNQPQHF

size: -
D: TRBD2
V: TRBV13
J: TRBJ2-7
DNA: TGTGCCAGCAGCTTAACGGGAGGAAGGCAGTACTTC
CDR3: CASSLTGGRQYF

size: -
D: -
V: TRBV5-1
J: TRBJ1-3
DNA: TGCGCCAGCACTAAAGGGGGGGACGTCTCTGGAAACACCATATATTTT
CDR3: CASTKGGDVSGNTIYF

size: -
D: -
V: TRBV4-2
J: TRBJ2-5
DNA: TGTGCCAGCAGCCAAGCAGGGGCCCAAGGGTCCCAAGAGACCCAGTACTTC
CDR3: CASSQAGAQGSQETQYF

size: -
D: -
V: TRBV30
J: TRBJ1-2
DNA: TGTGCCTGCGAGAGGGCCGACTATGGCTACACCTTC
CDR3: CACERADYGYTF

size: few
D: TRBD2
V: TRBV6-1
J: TRBJ2-1
DNA: TGTGCCAGCCGAAAGGGACTAGCACTCTACAATGAGCAGTTCTTC
CDR3: CASRKGLALYNEQFF

size: -
D: TRBD2
V: TRBV11-3
J: TRBJ2-7
DNA: TGTGCCAGCAGCTCCCGGGGGGACCAGAGCGGGAGAGGCTACGAGCAGTACTTC
CDR3: CASSSRGDQSGRGYEQYF

size: -
D: TRBD2
V: TRBV5-1
J: TRBJ2-7
DNA: TGCGCCAGTGGGTCGGGGGGGGCCGACGAGCAGTACTTC
CDR3: CASGSGGADEQYF

size: few
D: -
V: TRBV25-1
J: TRBJ1-6
DNA: TGTGCCAGCAGACCGGGGGGAAATTCACCCCTCCACTTT
CDR3: CASRPGGNSPLHF

size: -
D: TRBD1
V: TRBV2
J: TRBJ1-5
DNA: TGTGCCAGCAGTTCGACTGGACAGGAAGGGCTGAGCAATCAGCCCCAGCATTTT
CDR3: CASSSTGQEGLSNQPQHF

size: -
D: TRBD1
V: TRBV19
J: TRBJ2-6
DNA: TGTGCCAGTAGCATCACAGGGGGATATGGGGCCAACGTCCTGACTTTC
CDR3: CASSITGGYGANVLTF

size: -
D: -
V: TRBV10-3
J: TRBJ1-1
DNA: TGTGCCATCAGTGAACTGAGCACTGAAGCTTTCTTT
CDR3: CAISELSTEAFF

size: -
D: -
V: TRBV19
J: TRBJ1-2
DNA: TGTGCCAGTAGTATGTGGACCAGGGTAGAGCATGGCTACACCTTC
CDR3: CASSMWTRVEHGYTF

size: -
D: -
V: TRBV7-2
J: TRBJ2-3
DNA: TGTGCCAGCAGCTTACTACAGGAAACAGATACGCAGTATTTT
CDR3: CASSLLQETDTQYF

size: -
D: -
V: TRBV28
J: TRBJ1-2
DNA: TGTGCCAGCAGTTTGCCAGGGAACTATGGCTACACCTTC
CDR3: CASSLPGNYGYTF